The TCR beta chain under discussion was sequenced for a study of response to subunit inactivated influenza vaccine. The CDR3 runs 13 residues. From germline, CDR1 is SGDLS and CDR2 YYNGEE. V lost 2 bases and J 2 bases, leaving 6 bases between the germline ends. MiXCR, applied by TCRdb to the RT-PCR reads, yields one record per CDR3 protein. The repertoire holds 600,000 to 850,000 distinct CDR3 sequences, with about 15% as singletons. Broader study findings: T cells newly recruited by each seasonal influenza vaccination are few, the authors suggested.

The sample holds a few counts of this clonotype. What it binds is unknown. V usage is TRBV9 and J usage is TRBJ2-3; maybe TRBD1 (5 bases). The sample here was PBMCs from blood, taken less than 15 days before vaccination. The TCR was taken from a man aged 50-60 years who received an inactivated influenza vaccine. CDR3: CASSVGPTDTQYF. The CDR3 coding sequence is TGTGCCAGCAGCGTGGGGCCCACAGATACGCAGTATTTT.